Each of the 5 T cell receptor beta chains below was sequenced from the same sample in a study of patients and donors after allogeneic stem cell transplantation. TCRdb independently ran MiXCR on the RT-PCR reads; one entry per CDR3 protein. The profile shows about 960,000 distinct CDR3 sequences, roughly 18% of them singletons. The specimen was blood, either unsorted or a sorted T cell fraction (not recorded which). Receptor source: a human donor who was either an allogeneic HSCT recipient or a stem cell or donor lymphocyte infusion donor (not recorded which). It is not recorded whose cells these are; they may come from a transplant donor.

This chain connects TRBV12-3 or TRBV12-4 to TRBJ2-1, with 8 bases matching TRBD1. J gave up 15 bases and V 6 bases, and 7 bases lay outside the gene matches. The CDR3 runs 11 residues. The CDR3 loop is CASREGQGPFF. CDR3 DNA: TGTGCCAGCAGGGAAGGACAGGGCCCGTTCTTC.

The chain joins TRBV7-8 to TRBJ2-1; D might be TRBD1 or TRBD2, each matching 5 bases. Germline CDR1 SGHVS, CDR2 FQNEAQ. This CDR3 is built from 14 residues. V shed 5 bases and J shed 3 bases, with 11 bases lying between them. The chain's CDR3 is CASSKRGDYNEQFF. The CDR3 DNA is TGTGCCAGCAGCAAGCGAGGGGACTACAATGAGCAGTTCTTC.

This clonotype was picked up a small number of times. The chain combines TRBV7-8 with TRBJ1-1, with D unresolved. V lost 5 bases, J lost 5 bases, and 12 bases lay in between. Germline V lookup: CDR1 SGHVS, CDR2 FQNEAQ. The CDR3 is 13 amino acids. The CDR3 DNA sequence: TGTGCCAGCAGCCCCAACGGTGATACTGAAGCTTTCTTT. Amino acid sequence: CASSPNGDTEAFF.

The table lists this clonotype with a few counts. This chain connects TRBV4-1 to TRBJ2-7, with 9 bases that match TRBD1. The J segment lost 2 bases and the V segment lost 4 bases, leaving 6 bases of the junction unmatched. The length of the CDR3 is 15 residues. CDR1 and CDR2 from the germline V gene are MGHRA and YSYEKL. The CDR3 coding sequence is TGCGCCAGCAGCCCGCAGGGACAGGGAGCCTACGAGCAGTACTTC. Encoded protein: CASSPQGQGAYEQYF.

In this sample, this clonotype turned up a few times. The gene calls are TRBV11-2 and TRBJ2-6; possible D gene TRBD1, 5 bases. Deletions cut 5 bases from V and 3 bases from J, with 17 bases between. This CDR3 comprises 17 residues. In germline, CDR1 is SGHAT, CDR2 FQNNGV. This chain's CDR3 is CASSRVGRVDGANVLTF. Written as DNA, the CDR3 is TGTGCCAGCAGCAGAGTGGGCAGGGTGGATGGGGCCAACGTCCTGACTTTC.